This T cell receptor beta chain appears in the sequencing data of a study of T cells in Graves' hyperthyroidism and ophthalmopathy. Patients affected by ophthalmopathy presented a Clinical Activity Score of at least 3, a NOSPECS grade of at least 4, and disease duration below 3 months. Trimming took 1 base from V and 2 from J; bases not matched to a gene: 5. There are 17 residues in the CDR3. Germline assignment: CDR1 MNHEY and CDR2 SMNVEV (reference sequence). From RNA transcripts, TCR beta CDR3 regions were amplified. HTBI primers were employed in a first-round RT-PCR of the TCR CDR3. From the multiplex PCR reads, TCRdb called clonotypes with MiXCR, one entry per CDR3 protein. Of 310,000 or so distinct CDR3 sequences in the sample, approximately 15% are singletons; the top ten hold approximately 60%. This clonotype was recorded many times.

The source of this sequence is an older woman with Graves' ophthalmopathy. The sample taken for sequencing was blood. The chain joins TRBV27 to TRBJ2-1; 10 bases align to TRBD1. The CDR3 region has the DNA TGTGCCAGCAGTTTATGGGACAGGGGTACGGCCTACAATGAGCAGTTCTTC. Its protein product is CASSLWDRGTAYNEQFF.